This entry lists 2 T cell receptor beta chains sequenced from one sample in a study of blood T cell repertoires in COVID-19. Assay used: immunoSEQ multiplex PCR; TCRdb lists only in-frame clones, some missing. The sample carries almost 95,000 clones, about 80% recorded once. Sequenced: peripheral blood. The receptors come from a man in his 60s with acute or convalescent COVID-19.

The gene calls are TRBV2 and TRBJ1-6; D gene uncertain. The ends were cut back, 2 bases at V and 7 bases at J, with 6 bases in the middle. There are 13 residues in the CDR3. In germline, CDR1 is SNHLY, CDR2 FYNNEI. The CDR3 region has the DNA TGTGCCAGCAGTGAAAGGAGGAATTCACCCCTCCACTTT. Protein sequence: CASSERRNSPLHF. The full variable domain, completed using reference TRBV2 and TRBJ1-6, is EPEVTQTPSHQVTQMGQEVILRCVPISNHLYFYWYRQILGQKVEFLVSFYNNEISEKSEIFDDQFSVERPDGSNFTLKIRSTKLEDSAMYFCASSERRNSPLHFGNGTRLTVT.

The chain carries TRBV25-1 and TRBJ2-2, with a possible D match to TRBD2 (5 bases). Trimming took 2 bases from V and 4 from J, leaving 17 bases between them. This CDR3 has 17 amino acids. The V gene's germline CDR1 is MGHDK and CDR2 SYGVNS. CDR3 in amino acids: CASSELRREQTTGELFF. The CDR3 nucleotides are TGTGCCAGCAGTGAACTGAGACGGGAACAAACCACCGGGGAGCTGTTTTTT.